The 8 T cell receptor beta chains below come from one sample, sequenced in a study of blood T cell repertoires in COVID-19. The table came from immunoSEQ multiplex PCR; TCRdb's copy has only in-frame clones and leaves some out. The repertoire consists of 85,000 to 120,000 clones, with around 86% occurring once and the leading ten covering around 3%. Sequencing was performed on peripheral blood. The receptors shown here come from a man aged 45 to 65 with active or convalescent COVID-19.

The genes are TRBV7-9 and TRBJ1-1; D is unresolved. The germline V gene encodes CDR1 SEHNR and CDR2 FQNEAQ (reference sequence). CDR3 length: 13 residues. Trimming shortened V by 5 bases and J by 1 base, and 8 bases separated the two germline ends. The CDR3 loop is CASSVQQNTEAFF. The CDR3 DNA is TGTGCCAGCAGCGTACAGCAGAACACTGAAGCTTTCTTT. Variable domain in full (rest from reference TRBV7-9 and TRBJ1-1): DTGVSQNPRHKITKRGQNVTFRCDPISEHNRLYWYRQTLGQGPEFLTYFQNEAQLEKSRLLSDRFSAERPKGSFSTLEIQRTEQGDSAMYLCASSVQQNTEAFFGQGTRLTVV.

The chain links TRBV2 to TRBJ1-1; D remains ambiguous. CDR3 length: 14 amino acids. V lost 7 bases and J 5 bases, leaving 17 bases between the germline ends. Germline CDR1 and CDR2: SNHLY and FYNNEI. DNA for the CDR3: TGTGCCAGCATTACCGGCCTCGGAGGAACTGAAGCTTTCTTT. It yields the protein CASITGLGGTEAFF.

The chain links TRBV27 to TRBJ1-5, with D unresolved. This CDR3 spans 14 amino acids. V was pared by 2 bases and J by 4 bases, with 9 bases between. The V gene's germline CDR1 is MNHEY and CDR2 SMNVEV (reference sequence). CDR3: CASSLRPGNQPQHF. The CDR3 DNA reads as TGTGCCAGCAGTTTAAGGCCAGGAAATCAGCCCCAGCATTTT.

This clone was counted a single time. This chain connects TRBV6-1 to TRBJ2-5; TRBD1 aligns across 12 bases. This CDR3 contains 19 residues. Germline CDR1 and CDR2: MNHNS and SASEGT. After removal of 2 bases from V and 5 bases from J, the junction contained 15 bases not matched to a gene. CDR3 sequence: CASSEFGFRGQGATETQYF. CDR3 coding DNA: TGTGCCAGCAGTGAATTTGGATTTAGGGGACAGGGGGCAACGGAGACCCAGTACTTC.

The chain employs TRBV4-1 and TRBJ2-7; 8 nucleotides match TRBD1. V lost 0 bases and J lost 3; bases outside the gene matches: 7. Germline-derived CDR1 and CDR2 are MGHRA and YSYEKL. CDR3 size: 16 residues. CDR3 coding DNA: TGCGCCAGCAGCCAAGAGGCCGGGACAGGATACTACGAGCAGTACTTC. As protein: CASSQEAGTGYYEQYF.

The rearrangement joins TRBV20-1 to TRBJ2-2, with D unresolved. V dropped 3 bases and J dropped 8 bases, with 16 bases sitting between them. The CDR3 runs 14 residues. Germline assignment: CDR1 DFQATT and CDR2 SNEGSKA (reference sequence). CDR3 sequence (DNA): TGCAGTGCTAGTAAATTTGTGGCTTCGGGGGAGCTGTTTTTT. This encodes CSASKFVASGELFF.

This clone was detected only a few times. J is TRBJ2-7 and V is TRBV27; TRBD1 agrees at 7 bases. This CDR3 comprises 14 residues. V lost 3 bases to trimming and J lost 3 bases; unmatched junction nucleotides: 5. Germline V gene lookup returns CDR1 MNHEY and CDR2 SMNVEV (reference sequence). CDR3 bases: TGTGCCAGCAGTTTTGGAGACAGGGTCTACGAGCAGTACTTC. Encoded protein: CASSFGDRVYEQYF.

The chain has TRBV4-1 and TRBJ1-6; D is undetermined. There are 13 residues in the CDR3. The V gene lost 0 bases and the J gene lost 10 bases, with 7 bases spanning the gap. CDR1 and CDR2 from the germline V gene are MGHRA and YSYEKL. CDR3 coding DNA: TGCGCCAGCAGCCAAGACCCATCCTCACCCCTCCACTTT. It specifies CASSQDPSSPLHF.